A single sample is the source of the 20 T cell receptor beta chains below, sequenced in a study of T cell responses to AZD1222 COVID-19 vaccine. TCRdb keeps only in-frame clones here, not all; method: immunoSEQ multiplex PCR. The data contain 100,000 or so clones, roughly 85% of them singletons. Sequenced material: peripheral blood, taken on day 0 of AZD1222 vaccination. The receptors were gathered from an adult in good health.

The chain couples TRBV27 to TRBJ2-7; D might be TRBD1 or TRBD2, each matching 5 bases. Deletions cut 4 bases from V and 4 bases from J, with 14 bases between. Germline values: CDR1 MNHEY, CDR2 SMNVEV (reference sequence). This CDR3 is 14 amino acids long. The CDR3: CASSYLGREYEQYF. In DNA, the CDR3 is TGTGCCAGCAGTTATCTAGGCAGGGAGTACGAGCAGTACTTC.

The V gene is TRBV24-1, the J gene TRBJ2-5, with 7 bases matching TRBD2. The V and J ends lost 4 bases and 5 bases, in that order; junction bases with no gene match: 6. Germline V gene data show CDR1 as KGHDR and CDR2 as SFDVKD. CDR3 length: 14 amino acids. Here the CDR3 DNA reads TGTGCCACCAGTGACCCTGGGGGGGTGGAGACCCAGTACTTC. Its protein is CATSDPGGVETQYF.

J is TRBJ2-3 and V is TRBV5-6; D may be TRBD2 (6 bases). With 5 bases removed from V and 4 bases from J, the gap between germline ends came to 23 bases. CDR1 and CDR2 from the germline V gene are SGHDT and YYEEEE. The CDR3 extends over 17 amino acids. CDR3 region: CASRGALGTLGADTQYF. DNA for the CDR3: TGTGCCAGCAGAGGGGCTCTCGGGACTCTCGGAGCAGATACGCAGTATTTT.

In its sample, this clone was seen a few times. CDR3 region: CASSLGPLPYEQYF. The CDR3 DNA is TGTGCCAGCAGCTTAGGGCCACTCCCCTACGAGCAGTACTTC. The chain carries TRBV7-3 and TRBJ2-7; no firm D call. CDR3 size: 14 residues. V was shortened by 2 bases and J by 2 bases, with 10 bases between the two germline ends. Germline assignment: CDR1 SGHTA and CDR2 FQGTGA. Based on the CDR3 plus reference TRBV7-3 and TRBJ2-7, the full variable domain is GAGVSQTPSNKVTEKGKYVELRCDPISGHTALYWYRQSLGQGPEFLIYFQGTGAADDSGLPNDRFFAVRPEGSVSTLKIQRTERGDSAVYLCASSLGPLPYEQYFGPGTRLTVT.

In nucleotides, the CDR3 is TGTGCCAGCAGCGGAGCGGGCGCAACTAATGAAAAACTGTTTTTT. This sequence encodes CASSGAGATNEKLFF. The chain joins TRBV9 to TRBJ1-4; D remains ambiguous. The germline V and J ends were trimmed by 3 bases and 0 bases, with 9 bases remaining between them. The germline gives CDR1 SGDLS, CDR2 YYNGEE. CDR3 length: 15 residues.

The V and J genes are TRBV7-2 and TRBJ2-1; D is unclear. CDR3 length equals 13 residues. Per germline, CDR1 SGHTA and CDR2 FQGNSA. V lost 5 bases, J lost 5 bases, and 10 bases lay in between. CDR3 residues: CASSQARNNEQFF. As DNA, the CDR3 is TGTGCCAGCAGCCAAGCGAGAAACAATGAGCAGTTCTTC.

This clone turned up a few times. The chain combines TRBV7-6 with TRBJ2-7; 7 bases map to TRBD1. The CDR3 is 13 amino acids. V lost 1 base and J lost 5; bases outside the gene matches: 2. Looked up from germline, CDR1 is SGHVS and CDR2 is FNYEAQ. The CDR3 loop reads CASSLDRGHEQYV. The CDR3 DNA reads TGTGCCAGCAGCTTAGATAGGGGGCACGAGCAGTACGTC.

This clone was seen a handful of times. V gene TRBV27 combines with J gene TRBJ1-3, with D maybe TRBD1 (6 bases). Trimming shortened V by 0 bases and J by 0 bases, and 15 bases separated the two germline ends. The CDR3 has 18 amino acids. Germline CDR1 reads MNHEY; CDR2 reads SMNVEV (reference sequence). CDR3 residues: CASSLSLTGMSSGNTIYF. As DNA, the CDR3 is TGTGCCAGCAGTTTATCCCTTACAGGGATGAGCTCTGGAAACACCATATATTTT.

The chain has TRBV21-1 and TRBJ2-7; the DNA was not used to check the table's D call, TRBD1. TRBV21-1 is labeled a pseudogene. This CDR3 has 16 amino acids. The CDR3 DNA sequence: TGTGCCAGCAGCAAAGGAAGGCAGGGGGTCTCCTACGAGCAGTACTTC. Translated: CASSKGRQGVSYEQYF.

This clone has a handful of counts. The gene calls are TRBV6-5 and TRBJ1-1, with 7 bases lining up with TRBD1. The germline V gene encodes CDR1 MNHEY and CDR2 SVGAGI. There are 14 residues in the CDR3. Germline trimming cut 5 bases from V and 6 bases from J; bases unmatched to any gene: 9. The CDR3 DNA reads TGTGCCAGCAGTCTTGACAGGGTAAGGGCTGAAGCTTTCTTT. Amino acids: CASSLDRVRAEAFF.

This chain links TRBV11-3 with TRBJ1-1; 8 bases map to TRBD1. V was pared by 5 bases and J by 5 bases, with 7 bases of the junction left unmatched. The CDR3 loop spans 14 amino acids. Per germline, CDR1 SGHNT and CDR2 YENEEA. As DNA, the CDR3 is TGTGCCAGCAGCACATGGACAGGGCGGACTGAAGCTTTCTTT. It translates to CASSTWTGRTEAFF. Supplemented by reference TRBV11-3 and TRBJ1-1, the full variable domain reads EAGVVQSPRYKIIEKKQPVAFWCNPISGHNTLYWYLQNLGQGPELLIRYENEEAVDDSQLPKDRFSAERLKGVDSTLKIQPAELGDSAVYLCASSTWTGRTEAFFGQGTRLTVV.

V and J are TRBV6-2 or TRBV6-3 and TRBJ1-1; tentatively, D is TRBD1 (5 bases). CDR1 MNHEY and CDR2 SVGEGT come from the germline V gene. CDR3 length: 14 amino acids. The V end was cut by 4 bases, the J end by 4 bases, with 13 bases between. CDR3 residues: CASSLSRVATEAFF. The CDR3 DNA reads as TGTGCCAGCAGTTTGTCCAGGGTGGCCACTGAAGCTTTCTTT.

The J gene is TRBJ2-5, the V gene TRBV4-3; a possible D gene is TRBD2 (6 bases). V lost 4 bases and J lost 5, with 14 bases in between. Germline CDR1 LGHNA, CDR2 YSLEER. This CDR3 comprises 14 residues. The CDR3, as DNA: TGCGCCAGCAGCCGGACTATGGGGCAGGAGACCCAGTACTTC. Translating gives CASSRTMGQETQYF.

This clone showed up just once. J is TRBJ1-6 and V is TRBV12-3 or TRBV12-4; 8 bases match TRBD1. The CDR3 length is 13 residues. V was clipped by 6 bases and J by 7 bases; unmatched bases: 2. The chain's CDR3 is CASSDRGNSPLHF. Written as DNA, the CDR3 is TGTGCCAGCAGCGACAGGGGAAATTCACCCCTCCACTTT.

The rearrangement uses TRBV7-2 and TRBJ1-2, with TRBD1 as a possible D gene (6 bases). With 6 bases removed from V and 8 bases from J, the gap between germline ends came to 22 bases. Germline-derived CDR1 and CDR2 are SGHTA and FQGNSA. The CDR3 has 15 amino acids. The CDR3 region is CASSIGGLGTRGYTF. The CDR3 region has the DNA TGTGCCAGCAGTATAGGGGGTCTCGGGACTCGGGGCTACACCTTC.

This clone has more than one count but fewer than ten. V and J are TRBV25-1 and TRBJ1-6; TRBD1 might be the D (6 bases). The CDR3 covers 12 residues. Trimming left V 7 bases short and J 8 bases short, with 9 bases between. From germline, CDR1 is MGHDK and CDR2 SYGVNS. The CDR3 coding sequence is TGTGCCAGCAACAGGGTGGATTCACCCCTCCACTTT. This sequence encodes CASNRVDSPLHF. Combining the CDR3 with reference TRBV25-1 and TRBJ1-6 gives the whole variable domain EADIYQTPRYLVIGTGKKITLECSQTMGHDKMYWYQQDPGMELHLIHYSYGVNSTEKGDLSSESTVSRIRTEHFPLTLESARPSHTSQYLCASNRVDSPLHFGNGTRLTVT.

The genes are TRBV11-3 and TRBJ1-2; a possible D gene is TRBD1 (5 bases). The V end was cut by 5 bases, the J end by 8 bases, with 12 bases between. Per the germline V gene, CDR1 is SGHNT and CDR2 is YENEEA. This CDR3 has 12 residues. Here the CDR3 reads CASSVRGSGYTF. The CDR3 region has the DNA TGTGCCAGCAGCGTGAGGGGCTCCGGCTACACCTTC.

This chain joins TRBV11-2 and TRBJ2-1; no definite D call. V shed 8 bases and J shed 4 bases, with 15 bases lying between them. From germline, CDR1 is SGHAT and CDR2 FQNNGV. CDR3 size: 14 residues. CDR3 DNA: TGTGCCAGCGCGGCGGCTTTCCGATACAATGAGCAGTTCTTC. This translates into CASAAAFRYNEQFF.

CDR3: CASTGAHREGYTF. The CDR3 DNA reads as TGTGCCAGCACGGGAGCACACAGGGAAGGCTACACCTTC. The rearrangement joins TRBV6-5 to TRBJ1-2; possibly TRBD1 for D (6 bases). The V gene lost 7 bases and the J gene lost 8 bases, with 17 bases spanning the gap. Germline-derived CDR1 and CDR2 are MNHEY and SVGAGI. The CDR3 contains 13 residues.

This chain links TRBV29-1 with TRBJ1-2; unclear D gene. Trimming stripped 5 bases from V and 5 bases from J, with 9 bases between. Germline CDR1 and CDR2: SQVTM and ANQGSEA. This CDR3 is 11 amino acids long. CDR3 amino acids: CSVSEGYGYTF. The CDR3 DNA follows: TGCAGCGTTTCCGAGGGTTATGGCTACACCTTC.